The present entry profiles one TCR beta chain with its context. What it binds is not known. This specimen belongs to a study of cytomegalovirus exposure and HLA in healthy donors. Study results and caveats: Productive status was seen about 90% or about 30% of the time for most TCR beta V segments in an earlier analysis. Per a later analysis, about 17,000 TCR beta sequences showed association with HLA alleles at 0.05 false discovery rate.

Primers: 60 Vbeta forward and 13 Jbeta reverse. Per the study methods: A follow-up analysis tallied 86 million or so unique TCR beta chains, roughly 11 million shared. Sequencing used immunoSEQ multiplex PCR; TCRdb keeps in-frame clones, though not all of them. V, J and clone size are taken as reported in that table, and D and trimming were inferred from the DNA itself. Its table records around 31,000 clones. Nominally healthy donors provided the samples, though records likely missed some immune exposures. The TCR sequence derives from a female donor in good health and CMV-seronegative. Sequenced sample: PBMCs.

The CDR3: CSVGGIARRGTDTQYF. CDR3 nucleotides: TGCAGCGTTGGAGGTATCGCCAGGAGGGGCACAGATACGCAGTATTTT. The rearrangement uses TRBV29-1 and TRBJ2-3, with D possibly being TRBD2 (6 bases). This CDR3 spans 16 amino acids. Trimming pared 4 bases from V and 1 base from J, leaving 18 bases between. Germline CDR1 SQVTM, CDR2 ANQGSEA.